Below, one T cell receptor beta chain is given with its context. This clone appeared once. Which antigen it targets is not known. No base quality information exists; no much larger clone differs at one position. This specimen comes from a study of blood T cell repertoires in COVID-19 (dated by TCRdb to the early 2020s). The study in broad terms: Samples covering the acute and convalescent phases of COVID-19 were provided by collaborators in the United States, Italy and Spain. The material from the prospective study consisted of cDNA or gDNA derived from T cells, B-cell-depleted T cells, or PBMCs. Deeply sampled blood TCRbeta repertoires from subjects exposed to, actively infected with, or recovered from COVID-19 were included in the dataset. The repertoires were released in a freely available public database meant as a resource for research on the immune response to SARS-CoV-2. Samples were obtained from the ongoing ImmuneRACE study (first 160 participants) and from about 1,300 subjects provided by 6 global collaborators. A de-identified subject ID, COVID-19 status, age in years and sex were almost always included in the sample metadata. Where available, HLA class I and class II types were taken from metadata supplied by the sample provider and were not determined by assay-based typing. Here is what the overall study found, with its caveats: The quantity of clinical and demographic metadata differed by source and by participant and was supplied without curation.

TCRbeta CDR3 regions were amplified from genomic DNA by means of the immunoSEQ Assay, a bias-controlled multiplex PCR. In the paper's pipeline: Nucleated cell counts per sample were estimated from amplification of reference gene primers within the assay. Sequence reads were collapsed and filtered to measure the absolute abundance of every unique TCRbeta CDR3 rearrangement. Productive Simpson clonality was computed per sample as the square root of Simpson's diversity index over productive rearrangements. The source is immuneACCESS, and TCRdb retained only in-frame sequences with V and J called. Part of the clones is not carried over; for the studies checked, unresolved V genes explain less than half of this, and the remainder is unexplained. V, J and clone size are taken as reported in that table, and D and trimming were inferred from the DNA itself. A total of about 300,000 clones appear in this sample, around nine tenths of them only once. The ten largest clonotypes hold 4.5% to 7% of the sample.

Enrolling through a virtual design, the prospective study's participants ranged in age from about 18 to 89 years and lived across 24 United States geographic areas. In the prospective study, participants were assigned to cohorts based on the clinical history participants reported in a screening survey and a study questionnaire. ImmuneRACE Cohort 3 recovered participants were defined by two consecutive negative NP/OP PCR tests, healthcare professional clearance, or symptom resolution. In the prospective study, mobile phlebotomists collected whole blood, serum and a nasopharyngeal or oropharyngeal swab from each participant. Over a roughly two-month period, participants in the prospective study had the option of providing additional blood draws and questionnaires. Before DNA extraction, prospective study blood samples were shipped either frozen or at room temperature. This clonotype was sampled from a woman in her twenties or thirties who had recovered from COVID-19. The sample consisted of PBMCs or T cells enriched from blood (not recorded which).

The CDR3 region has the sequence CASNLAGGRETQYF. In nucleotide form, the sequence is TGTGCCAGCAACCTAGCGGGGGGCCGAGAGACCCAGTACTTC. This chain joins TRBV5-5 to TRBJ2-5; 11 central bases correspond to TRBD2. Including the terminal cysteine and phenylalanine, the CDR3 comprises 14 residues. The kept DNA is CDR3 alone, 42 bases in frame from the first base. Trimming removed 6 bases from V and 4 bases from J; the gene matches leave 5 bases unexplained. From the germline V gene (reference sequence), CDR1 is SGHKS and CDR2 is YYEKEE.